These 29 T cell receptor beta chains share one sample of origin, sequenced in a study of cytomegalovirus exposure and HLA in healthy donors. The PCR made use of 60 Vbeta and 13 Jbeta primers. Sequencing used immunoSEQ multiplex PCR; TCRdb keeps in-frame clones, though not all of them. This table has about 120,000 clones, 81% appearing once. Material: PBMCs. These receptors were taken from a man between 18 and 35 years old in good health and CMV-seropositive.

This clone has a single count. This sequence joins TRBV30 and TRBJ1-1, with D possibly matching TRBD1 (6 bases). CDR3 length: 12 residues. V shed 4 bases and J shed 4 bases, with 10 bases lying between them. Germline V gene sequence: CDR1 GTSNPN, CDR2 SVGIG (reference sequence). The CDR3 here is CAWIGGGTEAFF. The CDR3 DNA sequence: TGTGCCTGGATAGGGGGTGGCACTGAAGCTTTCTTT.

This rearrangement joins TRBV7-9 to TRBJ1-2; D is ambiguous. This CDR3 is 13 amino acids long. Germline CDR1 reads SEHNR; CDR2 reads FQNEAQ (reference sequence). V was pared by 6 bases and J by 8 bases, with 16 bases between. The CDR3 nucleotides are TGTGCCAGCAGGTTCGCCTCGACGGAGGGCTACACCTTC. It encodes CASRFASTEGYTF.

This clone has a single count. The rearrangement joins TRBV6-1 to TRBJ1-6; TRBD1 aligns across 7 bases. The CDR3 contains 14 residues. Unmatched junction bases numbered 5, after V lost 5 bases and J lost 7 bases. Germline-derived CDR1 and CDR2 are MNHNS and SASEGT. The CDR3 is CASSTGDRNSPLHF. DNA of the CDR3: TGTGCCAGCAGTACAGGGGACAGAAATTCACCCCTCCACTTT.

In nucleotides, the CDR3 is TGTGCCAGCAGCAAACTCCCGACAGATACGCAGTATTTT. It is translated as CASSKLPTDTQYF. The rearrangement joins TRBV11-2 to TRBJ2-3; D is uncertain. Trimming pared 5 bases from V and 3 bases from J, leaving 9 bases between. This CDR3 is 13 amino acids long. Germline V gene lookup returns CDR1 SGHAT and CDR2 FQNNGV.

The chain links TRBV9 to TRBJ2-1; 12 positions match TRBD1. Trimming removed 0 bases from V and 8 bases from J; junction bases left unmatched: 3. This CDR3 is built from 15 residues. Germline CDR1 and CDR2: SGDLS and YYNGEE. The CDR3 DNA reads TGTGCCAGCAGCGTAGGGGGACAGGGGGCGCATGAGCAGTTCTTC. Protein product: CASSVGGQGAHEQFF.

The V call is TRBV18, the J call TRBJ2-7; D unclear. The CDR3 is 14 residues long. Germline V lookup: CDR1 KGHSH, CDR2 LQKENI. Trimming took 4 bases from V and 4 from J, leaving 14 bases between them. CDR3 residues: CASSRRGLVYEQYF. The DNA for the CDR3 is TGTGCCAGCTCACGAAGAGGATTAGTATACGAGCAGTACTTC.

The chain recombines TRBV19 with TRBJ2-2; D remains ambiguous. V lost 4 bases to trimming and J lost 7 bases, with 10 bases between them. The CDR3 length is 13 residues. CDR1 is LNHDA and CDR2 is SQIVND in the germline V gene (reference sequence). CDR3 region: CASSTLDSGELFF. DNA of the CDR3: TGTGCCAGTAGTACCCTAGATAGCGGGGAGCTGTTTTTT.

The count of this clone is one. This specimen includes other DNA sequences encoding the same CDR3. The rearrangement uses TRBV5-1 and TRBJ2-5; TRBD1 matches 7 bases. The CDR3 is 16 amino acids. With 3 bases clipped from V and 5 bases from J, the junction kept 13 bases outside the gene matches. Germline-derived CDR1 and CDR2 are SGHRS and YFSETQ. The CDR3 here is CASSWSGDRAYETQYF. Here the CDR3 DNA reads TGCGCCAGCAGCTGGTCCGGCGACAGGGCTTATGAGACCCAGTACTTC.

This clone was seen once. The gene calls are TRBV6-5 and TRBJ1-2, with 8 nucleotides matching TRBD1. CDR3 length: 14 amino acids. With 5 bases clipped from V and 4 bases from J, the junction kept 6 bases outside the gene matches. CDR1 MNHEY and CDR2 SVGAGI come from the germline V gene. The CDR3 sequence is CASSRTGSGYGYTF. DNA of the CDR3: TGTGCCAGCAGTCGGACAGGGTCGGGCTATGGCTACACCTTC.

The CDR3 here is CASSLAGGPGEKLFF. In DNA, the CDR3 is TGTGCCAGCAGCTTAGCGGGGGGGCCAGGTGAAAAACTGTTTTTT. This chain uses TRBV7-6 with TRBJ1-4, with TRBD1 as a possible D gene (6 bases). CDR1 and CDR2 (germline): SGHVS, FNYEAQ. Trimming stripped 0 bases from V and 7 bases from J, with 12 bases between. The CDR3 covers 15 residues.

This chain connects TRBV30 to TRBJ1-1, with D possibly TRBD1 on 5 matching bases. Germline lookup yields CDR1 GTSNPN and CDR2 SVGIG (reference sequence). CDR3 length: 16 residues. V was trimmed by 4 bases and J by 2 bases, leaving 20 bases between them. The CDR3 region is CAWNQRDRALNTEAFF. The CDR3 bases are TGTGCCTGGAACCAACGCGACAGAGCATTAAACACTGAAGCTTTCTTT.

This clone was counted between two and nine times. The chain couples TRBV20-1 to TRBJ1-2, with 7 bases identical to TRBD1. In germline, CDR1 is DFQATT, CDR2 SNEGSKA (reference sequence). CDR3 length equals 11 residues. The V segment lost 1 base and the J segment 7 bases; nucleotides outside the gene matches: 0. CDR3 sequence: CSARGQGGYTF. The CDR3 DNA reads as TGCAGTGCTAGAGGACAGGGTGGCTACACCTTC.

The chain couples TRBV29-1 to TRBJ2-7; TRBD2 aligns across 7 bases. V trimming: 7 bases; J trimming: 6 bases; junction bases outside the gene matches: 12. Germline CDR1 SQVTM, CDR2 ANQGSEA. CDR3 length: 13 amino acids. The CDR3 reads CSAALGGFSEQYF. CDR3 coding DNA: TGCAGCGCCGCCTTGGGGGGGTTCTCCGAGCAGTACTTC.

The V and J genes are TRBV7-9 and TRBJ2-7, with D perhaps matching TRBD1 (6 bases). Trimming took 5 bases from V and 6 from J, leaving 17 bases between them. This CDR3 has 14 amino acids. The germline CDR1 and CDR2 sequences are SEHNR and FQNEAQ (reference sequence). The CDR3 DNA reads TGTGCCAGCAGCCCGTACAGGGCTTCCACCGAGCAGTACTTC. Residues: CASSPYRASTEQYF.

This clone was counted only a few times. This rearrangement joins TRBV12-5 to TRBJ2-7; D might be TRBD1 (6 bases). CDR1 and CDR2 (germline): LGHNT, FRNRAP. Between the trimmed V and J ends, which lost 4 bases and 2 bases, there was a span of 15 bases. This CDR3 is 15 amino acids long. The CDR3 sequence is CASGSWDTRTYEQYF. For the CDR3, the DNA is TGTGCTAGTGGTTCATGGGACACGAGAACCTACGAGCAGTACTTC.

Only one count was recorded for this clone. The chain recombines TRBV6-6 with TRBJ1-5; perhaps TRBD1 as D (5 bases). The V gene's germline CDR1 is MNHNY and CDR2 SVGAGI (reference sequence). With 6 bases removed from V and 0 bases from J, the gap between germline ends came to 12 bases. This CDR3 has 15 residues. CDR3 coding DNA: TGTGCCAGCAGCTTCGACAGCGATAGCAATCAGCCCCAGCATTTT. Encoded protein: CASSFDSDSNQPQHF.

Only one count was recorded for this clone. This chain uses TRBV28 with TRBJ1-1; D perhaps matches TRBD1 (6 bases). This CDR3 has 14 residues. The germline V and J ends were trimmed by 1 base and 5 bases, with 11 bases remaining between them. Per germline, CDR1 MDHEN and CDR2 SYDVKM. The CDR3 sequence: CASSLYTQGTEAFF. CDR3 DNA: TGTGCCAGCAGTTTATATACCCAGGGGACTGAAGCTTTCTTT.

The rearrangement links TRBV6-5 to TRBJ1-6; D is perhaps TRBD1 (6 bases). Deletions cut 6 bases from V and 8 bases from J, with 14 bases between. CDR1 MNHEY and CDR2 SVGAGI come from the germline V gene. This CDR3 has 14 residues. CDR3 DNA: TGTGCCAGCAGGGTACAGGGAGCGGATTCACCCCTCCACTTT. Translating it yields CASRVQGADSPLHF.

The rearrangement links TRBV6-5 to TRBJ2-7, with 7 bases fitting TRBD1. The V gene's germline CDR1 is MNHEY and CDR2 SVGAGI. The CDR3 is made up of 14 amino acids. The trim removed 5 bases at V and 7 bases at J, leaving 11 bases unmatched. The CDR3 coding sequence is TGTGCCAGCAGTCCCTTGGGACAGACGGGGGAGCAGTACTTC. Translation: CASSPLGQTGEQYF.

Here the CDR3 reads CASSLSGVLFEQYF. The CDR3, as DNA: TGTGCCAGCAGCTTGTCCGGTGTCTTATTTGAGCAGTACTTC. The V and J genes are TRBV5-8 and TRBJ2-7, with no clear D. V lost 1 base and J 7 bases, leaving 15 bases between the germline ends. CDR3 size: 14 residues. Germline lookup yields CDR1 SGHTS and CDR2 YDEGEE.

V is TRBV6-1 and J is TRBJ1-6; 10 positions agree with TRBD1. V lost 4 bases to trimming and J lost 7 bases; unmatched junction nucleotides: 7. The germline V gene encodes CDR1 MNHNS and CDR2 SASEGT. This CDR3 spans 16 amino acids. CDR3: CASSARGQGSNSPLHF. The CDR3 nucleotides read TGTGCCAGCAGTGCGCGGGGACAGGGGAGCAATTCACCCCTCCACTTT.

This sequence joins TRBV14 and TRBJ2-5; perhaps TRBD1 as D (6 bases). The germline gives CDR1 SGHDN, CDR2 FVKESK. The CDR3 is 13 amino acids. V was trimmed by 5 bases and J by 2 bases, leaving 9 bases between them. The CDR3 DNA reads as TGTGCCAGCAGCGACAGGAATCAAGAGACCCAGTACTTC. Translating it yields CASSDRNQETQYF. Based on the CDR3 plus reference TRBV14 and TRBJ2-5, the full variable domain is EAGVTQFPSHSVIEKGQTVTLRCDPISGHDNLYWYRRVMGKEIKFLLHFVKESKQDESGMPNNRFLAERTGGTYSTLKVQPAELEDSGVYFCASSDRNQETQYFGPGTRLLVL.

This chain links TRBV27 with TRBJ1-6, with 7 nucleotides matching TRBD1. The germline CDR1 and CDR2 sequences are MNHEY and SMNVEV (reference sequence). V lost 5 bases, J lost 9 bases, and 10 bases stayed unmatched. The CDR3 is 15 residues long. CDR3 loop: CASSPRDRASSPLHF. DNA of the CDR3: TGTGCCAGCAGTCCCCGGGACAGAGCCTCTTCACCCCTCCACTTT.

The rearrangement uses TRBV9 and TRBJ1-1, with D possibly TRBD1 on 6 matching bases. V lost 3 bases and J lost 0, with 21 bases in between. CDR3 size: 18 residues. Per germline, CDR1 SGDLS and CDR2 YYNGEE. The CDR3 DNA reads TGTGCCAGCAGCGCCCACGTACAGGGAGCAGGCATGAACACTGAAGCTTTCTTT. Its protein product is CASSAHVQGAGMNTEAFF.

The V gene is TRBV25-1, the J gene TRBJ2-5; TRBD1 matches at 11 bases. The better agreement between TRBJ2-7 and the DNA end casts doubt on the J call. The CDR3 is made up of 16 amino acids. The V gene's germline CDR1 is MGHDK and CDR2 SYGVNS. The CDR3 region is CASSKRTGGELYEQYF. Written as DNA, the CDR3 is TGTGCCAGCAGTAAACGGACAGGGGGCGAACTATACGAGCAGTACTTC.

The V call is TRBV27, the J call TRBJ2-1; TRBD1 aligns across 10 bases. Trimming at V came to 6 bases and at J to 4 bases, leaving 12 bases not matched to a gene. Germline-derived CDR1 and CDR2 are MNHEY and SMNVEV (reference sequence). This CDR3 spans 17 amino acids. The CDR3 sequence: CASSTTTGTGDYNEQFF. The CDR3, as DNA: TGTGCCAGCAGCACTACTACCGGGACAGGGGATTACAATGAGCAGTTCTTC.

This clone was observed a handful of times. This rearrangement joins TRBV4-3 to TRBJ1-4; D is undetermined. Germline CDR1 reads LGHNA; CDR2 reads YSLEER. This CDR3 has 14 amino acids. V dropped 6 bases and J dropped 2 bases, with 10 bases sitting between them. The CDR3: CASSLDFTNEKLFF. The CDR3 DNA reads as TGCGCCAGCAGTCTGGACTTCACTAATGAAAAACTGTTTTTT.

The V call is TRBV5-8, the J call TRBJ2-1; no clear D gene. Trimming pared 5 bases from V and 12 bases from J, leaving 15 bases between. The CDR3 spans 12 residues. The germline gives CDR1 SGHTS, CDR2 YDEGEE. The CDR3 nucleotides are TGTGCCAGCAGAATCCTAAGTATCCGGCAGTTCTTC. Residues: CASRILSIRQFF.

This clone appeared a single time. This rearrangement joins TRBV5-4 to TRBJ1-1; possibly TRBD1 for D (5 bases). CDR1 SGHNT and CDR2 YYREEE come from the germline V gene (reference sequence). V was cut by 0 bases and J by 5 bases, with 11 bases left in between. The CDR3 totals 14 residues. CDR3 bases: TGTGCCAGCAGCTTGGTTCAGGGTGGGACTGAAGCTTTCTTT. Encoded protein: CASSLVQGGTEAFF.